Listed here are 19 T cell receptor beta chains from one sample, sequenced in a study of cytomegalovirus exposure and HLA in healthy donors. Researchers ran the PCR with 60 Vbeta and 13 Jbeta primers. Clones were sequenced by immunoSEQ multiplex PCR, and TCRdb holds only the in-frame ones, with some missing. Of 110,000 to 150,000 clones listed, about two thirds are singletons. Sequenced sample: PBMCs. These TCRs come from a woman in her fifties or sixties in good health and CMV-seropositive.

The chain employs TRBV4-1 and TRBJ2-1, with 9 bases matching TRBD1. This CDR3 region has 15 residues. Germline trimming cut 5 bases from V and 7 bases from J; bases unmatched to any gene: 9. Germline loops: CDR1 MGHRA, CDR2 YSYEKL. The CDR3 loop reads CASSAPGTGSNEQFF. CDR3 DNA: TGCGCCAGCAGCGCACCCGGGACAGGGAGTAATGAGCAGTTCTTC.

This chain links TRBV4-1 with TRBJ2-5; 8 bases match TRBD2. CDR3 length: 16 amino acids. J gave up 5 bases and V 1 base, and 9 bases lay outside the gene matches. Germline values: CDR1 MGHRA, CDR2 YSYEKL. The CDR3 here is CASSQGVTSVGETQYF. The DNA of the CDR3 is TGCGCCAGCAGCCAAGGTGTGACTAGCGTCGGGGAGACCCAGTACTTC.

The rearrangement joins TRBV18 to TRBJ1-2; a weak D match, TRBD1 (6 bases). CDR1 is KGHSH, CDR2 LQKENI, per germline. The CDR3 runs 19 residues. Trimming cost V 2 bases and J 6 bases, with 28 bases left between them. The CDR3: CASSPTPNPHHRVSDGYTF. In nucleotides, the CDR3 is TGTGCCAGCTCACCAACCCCTAACCCCCATCACAGGGTGTCGGATGGCTACACCTTC.

The chain's CDR3 is CASSLRLAGEETQYF. The CDR3 coding sequence is TGTGCCAGCAGCTTACGACTAGCGGGAGAAGAGACCCAGTACTTC. The chain combines TRBV5-4 with TRBJ2-5; 12 nucleotides line up with TRBD2. The V gene end was trimmed by 2 bases and the J gene end by 3 bases; junction bases not matched to a gene: 2. Germline assignment: CDR1 SGHNT and CDR2 YYREEE (reference sequence). CDR3 size: 15 residues. The full variable domain, in which reference TRBV5-4 and TRBJ2-5 provide the parts outside the CDR3, is ETGVTQSPTHLIKTRGQQVTLRCSSQSGHNTVSWYQQALGQGPQFIFQYYREEENGRGNFPPRFSGLQFPNYSSELNVNALELDDSALYLCASSLRLAGEETQYFGPGTRLLVL.

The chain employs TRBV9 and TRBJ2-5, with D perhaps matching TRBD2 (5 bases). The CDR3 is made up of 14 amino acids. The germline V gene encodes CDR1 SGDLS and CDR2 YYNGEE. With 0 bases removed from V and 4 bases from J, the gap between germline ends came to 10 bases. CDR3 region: CASSVDDRGETQYF. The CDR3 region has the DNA TGTGCCAGCAGCGTAGACGATCGGGGAGAGACCCAGTACTTC.

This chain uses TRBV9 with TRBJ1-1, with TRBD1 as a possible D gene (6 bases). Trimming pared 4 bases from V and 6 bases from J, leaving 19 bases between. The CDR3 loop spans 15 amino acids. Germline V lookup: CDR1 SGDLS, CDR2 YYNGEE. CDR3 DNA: TGTGCCAGCAGCCCCCCGTCAGGGGAGATGGCTGAAGCTTTCTTT. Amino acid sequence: CASSPPSGEMAEAFF.

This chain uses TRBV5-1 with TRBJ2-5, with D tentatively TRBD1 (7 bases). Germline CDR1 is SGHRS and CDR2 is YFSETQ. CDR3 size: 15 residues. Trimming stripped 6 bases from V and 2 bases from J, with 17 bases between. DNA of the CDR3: TGCGCCAGCATTCGCGGGGCAGGGGGGCAAGAGACCCAGTACTTC. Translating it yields CASIRGAGGQETQYF.

The chain's CDR3 is CASSLGSGGFYEQYF. DNA of the CDR3: TGTGCCAGCAGCTTAGGATCCGGGGGGTTCTACGAGCAGTACTTC. The chain carries TRBV7-8 and TRBJ2-7; 7 bases map to TRBD2. In germline, CDR1 is SGHVS, CDR2 FQNEAQ. The CDR3 loop spans 15 amino acids. The ends lost 1 base at V and 3 bases at J; junction bases unmatched: 6.

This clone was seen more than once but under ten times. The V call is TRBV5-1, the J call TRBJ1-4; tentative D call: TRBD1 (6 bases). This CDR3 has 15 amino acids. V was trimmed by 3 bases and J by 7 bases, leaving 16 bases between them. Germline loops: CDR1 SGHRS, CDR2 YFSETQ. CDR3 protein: CASSWGTPDGEKLFF. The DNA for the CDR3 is TGCGCCAGCAGCTGGGGGACACCGGATGGTGAAAAACTGTTTTTT. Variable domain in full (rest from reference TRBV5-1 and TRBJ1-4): KAGVTQTPRYLIKTRGQQVTLSCSPISGHRSVSWYQQTPGQGLQFLFEYFSETQRNKGNFPGRFSGRQFSNSRSEMNVSTLELGDSALYLCASSWGTPDGEKLFFGSGTQLSVL.

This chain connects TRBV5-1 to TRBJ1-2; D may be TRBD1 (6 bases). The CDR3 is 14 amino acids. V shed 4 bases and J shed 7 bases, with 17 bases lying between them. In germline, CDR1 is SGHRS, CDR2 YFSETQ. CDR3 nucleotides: TGCGCCAGCAGCCTCCCTGGAGGCAGGGGTGGCTACACCTTC. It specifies CASSLPGGRGGYTF.

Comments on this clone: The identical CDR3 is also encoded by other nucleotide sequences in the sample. The CDR3 protein is CASSLAGGPYEQYF. CDR3 bases: TGTGCCAGCAGCTTAGCAGGGGGACCCTACGAGCAGTACTTC. The V call is TRBV7-9, the J call TRBJ2-7; a possible D gene is TRBD1 (6 bases). This CDR3 contains 14 residues. V lost 0 bases to trimming and J lost 2 bases, with 8 bases between them. CDR1 SEHNR and CDR2 FQNEAQ come from the germline V gene (reference sequence).

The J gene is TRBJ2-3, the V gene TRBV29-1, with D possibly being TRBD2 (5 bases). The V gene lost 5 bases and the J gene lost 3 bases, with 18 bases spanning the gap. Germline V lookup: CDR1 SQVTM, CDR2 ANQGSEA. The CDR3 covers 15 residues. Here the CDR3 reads CSVRDSRLGTDTQYF. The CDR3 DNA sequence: TGCAGCGTTCGGGATTCGAGGTTAGGGACAGATACGCAGTATTTT.

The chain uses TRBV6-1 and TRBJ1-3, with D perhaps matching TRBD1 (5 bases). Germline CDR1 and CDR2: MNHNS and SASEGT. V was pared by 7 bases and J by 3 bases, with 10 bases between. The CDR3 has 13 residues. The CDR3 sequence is CASMYQGGNTIYF. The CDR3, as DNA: TGTGCCAGCATGTACCAGGGTGGAAACACCATATATTTT.

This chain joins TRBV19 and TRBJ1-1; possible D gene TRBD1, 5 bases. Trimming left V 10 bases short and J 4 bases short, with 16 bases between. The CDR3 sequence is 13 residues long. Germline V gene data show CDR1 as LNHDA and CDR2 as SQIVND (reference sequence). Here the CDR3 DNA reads TGTGCCATCGCGACAGTCGAAGGCACTGAAGCTTTCTTT. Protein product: CAIATVEGTEAFF.

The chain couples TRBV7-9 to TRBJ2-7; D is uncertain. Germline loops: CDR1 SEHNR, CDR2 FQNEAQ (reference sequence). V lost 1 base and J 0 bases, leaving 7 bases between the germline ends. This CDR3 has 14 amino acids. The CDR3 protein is CASSLDLSSYEQYF. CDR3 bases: TGTGCCAGCAGCTTAGACTTGAGCTCCTACGAGCAGTACTTC.

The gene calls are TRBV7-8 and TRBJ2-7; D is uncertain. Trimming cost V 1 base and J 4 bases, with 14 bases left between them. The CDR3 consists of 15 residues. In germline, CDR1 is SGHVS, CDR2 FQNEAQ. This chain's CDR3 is CASSLVPSDTYEQYF. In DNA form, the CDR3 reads TGTGCCAGCAGCTTAGTACCTAGTGATACGTACGAGCAGTACTTC. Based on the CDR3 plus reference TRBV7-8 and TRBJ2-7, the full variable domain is GAGVSQSPRYKVAKRGQDVALRCDPISGHVSLFWYQQALGQGPEFLTYFQNEAQLDKSGLPSDRFFAERPEGSVSTLKIQRTQQEDSAVYLCASSLVPSDTYEQYFGPGTRLTVT.

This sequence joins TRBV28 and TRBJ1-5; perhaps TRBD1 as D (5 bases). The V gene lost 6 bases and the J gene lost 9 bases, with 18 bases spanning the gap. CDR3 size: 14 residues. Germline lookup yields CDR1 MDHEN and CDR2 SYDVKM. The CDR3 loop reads CASSLDTIRRPQHF. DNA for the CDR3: TGTGCCAGCAGCCTGGACACAATCAGGAGGCCCCAGCATTTT.

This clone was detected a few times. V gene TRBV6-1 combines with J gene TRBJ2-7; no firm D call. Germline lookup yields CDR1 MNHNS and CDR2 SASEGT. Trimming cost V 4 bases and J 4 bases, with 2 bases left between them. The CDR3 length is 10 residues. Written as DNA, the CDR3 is TGTGCCAGCAGTGCTTACGAGCAGTACTTC. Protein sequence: CASSAYEQYF.

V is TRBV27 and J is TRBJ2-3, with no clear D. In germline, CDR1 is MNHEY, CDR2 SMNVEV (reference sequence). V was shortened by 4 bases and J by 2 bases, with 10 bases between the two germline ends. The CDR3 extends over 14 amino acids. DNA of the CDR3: TGTGCCAGCAGTTCGCCGGTCTTCACAGATACGCAGTATTTT. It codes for CASSSPVFTDTQYF.